The TCR beta chain described here comes from a study of blood T cell repertoires in COVID-19. The germline V and J ends were trimmed by 2 bases and 9 bases, with 5 bases remaining between them. Looked up from germline, CDR1 is MNHNS and CDR2 is SASEGT. This CDR3 region has 11 residues. Here immunoSEQ multiplex PCR was the method, and the copy in TCRdb shows in-frame clones only, minus some. The sample has 130,000 to 150,000 clones; over 70% are singletons. The chain joins TRBV6-1 to TRBJ2-1; D uncertain. The TCR originated in a woman in her forties or fifties with acute or convalescent COVID-19. What was sequenced was peripheral blood. The CDR3 DNA is TGTGCCAGCAGTGAAACGGGTGAGCAGTTCTTC. Translating gives CASSETGEQFF.